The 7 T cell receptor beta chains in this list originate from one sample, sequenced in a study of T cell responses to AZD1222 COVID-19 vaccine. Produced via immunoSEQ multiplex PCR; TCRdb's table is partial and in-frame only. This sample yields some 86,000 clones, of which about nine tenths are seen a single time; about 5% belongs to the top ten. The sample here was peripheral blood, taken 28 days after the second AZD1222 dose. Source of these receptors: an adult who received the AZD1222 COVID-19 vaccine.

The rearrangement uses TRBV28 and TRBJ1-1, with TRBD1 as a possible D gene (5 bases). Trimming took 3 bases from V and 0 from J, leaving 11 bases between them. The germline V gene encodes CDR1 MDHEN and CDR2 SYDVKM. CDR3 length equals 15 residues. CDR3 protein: CASSLPGGLNTEAFF. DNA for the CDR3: TGTGCCAGCAGTTTGCCCGGGGGGTTGAACACTGAAGCTTTCTTT.

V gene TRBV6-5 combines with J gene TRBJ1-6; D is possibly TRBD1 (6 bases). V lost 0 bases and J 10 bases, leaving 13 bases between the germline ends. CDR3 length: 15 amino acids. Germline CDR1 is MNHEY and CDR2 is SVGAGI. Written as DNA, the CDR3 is TGTGCCAGCAGTTACTCCAGGGAAGGGGGATCACCCCTCCACTTT. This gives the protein CASSYSREGGSPLHF.

As DNA, the CDR3 is TGTGCCAGCAGTTTTGTCTTGGGGTTCTCAGAAGCAGAAAAACTGTTTTTT. Its protein is CASSFVLGFSEAEKLFF. The chain recombines TRBV28 with TRBJ1-4; D is uncertain. Germline CDR1 and CDR2: MDHEN and SYDVKM. Between the trimmed V and J ends, which lost 3 bases and 8 bases, there was a span of 22 bases. This CDR3 contains 17 residues.

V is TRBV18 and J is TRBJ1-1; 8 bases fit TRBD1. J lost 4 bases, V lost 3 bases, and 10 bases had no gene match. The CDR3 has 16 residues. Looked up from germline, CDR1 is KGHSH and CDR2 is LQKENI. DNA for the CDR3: TGTGCCAGCTCACCCCTTAAGCAGGGGGCGTTCACTGAAGCTTTCTTT. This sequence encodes CASSPLKQGAFTEAFF.

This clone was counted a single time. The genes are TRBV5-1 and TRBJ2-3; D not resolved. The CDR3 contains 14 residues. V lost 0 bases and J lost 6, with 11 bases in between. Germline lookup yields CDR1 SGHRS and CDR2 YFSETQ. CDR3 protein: CASSLVVPADTQYF. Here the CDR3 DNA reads TGCGCCAGCAGCTTGGTAGTGCCGGCGGATACGCAGTATTTT.

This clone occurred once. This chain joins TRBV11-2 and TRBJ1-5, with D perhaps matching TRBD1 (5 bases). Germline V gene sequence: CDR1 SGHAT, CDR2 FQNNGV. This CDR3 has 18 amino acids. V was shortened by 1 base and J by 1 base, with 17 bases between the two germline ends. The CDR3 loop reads CASSLGRVGEVSNQPQHF. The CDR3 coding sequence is TGTGCCAGCAGCTTAGGAAGAGTGGGGGAGGTGAGCAATCAGCCCCAGCATTTT.

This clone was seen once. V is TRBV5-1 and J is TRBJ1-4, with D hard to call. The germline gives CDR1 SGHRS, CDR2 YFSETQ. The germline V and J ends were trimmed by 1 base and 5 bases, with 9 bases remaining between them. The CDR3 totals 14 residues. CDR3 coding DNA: TGCGCCAGCAGCTTGAGCGATCGGAATGAAAAACTGTTTTTT. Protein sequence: CASSLSDRNEKLFF. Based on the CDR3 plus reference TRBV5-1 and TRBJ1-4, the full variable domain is KAGVTQTPRYLIKTRGQQVTLSCSPISGHRSVSWYQQTPGQGLQFLFEYFSETQRNKGNFPGRFSGRQFSNSRSEMNVSTLELGDSALYLCASSLSDRNEKLFFGSGTQLSVL.